A single sample is the source of the 30 T cell receptor beta chains below, sequenced in a study of STAT5B mutations in CD4+ large granular lymphocyte leukemia. Sequencing was performed with immunoSEQ multiplex PCR; in TCRdb, only in-frame clones are kept and a portion is missing. The sample has approximately 8,100 clones, about 70% seen once. Sequenced input: PBMCs. These receptors were taken from an older woman with CD4+ T-cell large granular lymphocyte leukemia.

This chain joins TRBV30 and TRBJ2-2, with D perhaps assigned TRBD1 or TRBD2 (7 bases each). V was shortened by 4 bases and J by 4 bases, with 13 bases between the two germline ends. The germline V gene encodes CDR1 GTSNPN and CDR2 SVGIG (reference sequence). The length of the CDR3 is 14 residues. The CDR3 DNA follows: TGTGCCTGGAACCAGGGGGGGGCCACCGGGGAGCTGTTTTTT. Residues: CAWNQGGATGELFF.

This chain links TRBV11-3 with TRBJ1-1, with 7 bases fitting TRBD1. With V trimmed by 5 bases and J by 6 bases, 9 bases remained unmatched. From germline, CDR1 is SGHNT and CDR2 YENEEA. This CDR3 spans 14 amino acids. The CDR3 region has the DNA TGTGCCAGCAGCGAACAGGGGATTAGAGCTGAAGCTTTCTTT. Residues: CASSEQGIRAEAFF.

The chain combines TRBV18 with TRBJ2-1; 14 bases align to TRBD2. This CDR3 is 15 amino acids long. V shed 4 bases, J shed 9 bases, and the junction held 5 bases outside the gene matches. The V gene's germline CDR1 is KGHSH and CDR2 LQKENI. CDR3 residues: CASSLGLAGEAEQFF. The CDR3 region has the DNA TGTGCCAGCTCACTGGGACTAGCGGGAGAGGCTGAGCAGTTCTTC.

To note about this clone: An end of the junction differs from the germline gene, which may be a read error. This sequence joins TRBV15 and TRBJ2-3, with TRBD2 identical over 8 bases. Germline CDR1 is LNHNV and CDR2 is YYDKDF (reference sequence). The CDR3 runs 15 residues. The CDR3 DNA reads TGTGCCACCAGCGGAGAGCGGGGGAGCACAGATACGCAGTATTTT. Translation: CATSGERGSTDTQYF.

CDR3 DNA sequence: TGTGCCAGCTCACCACCGTCGCGGCAGAACAATGAGCAGTTCTTC. Translation gives CASSPPSRQNNEQFF. The V gene is TRBV18, the J gene TRBJ2-1; the D is unclear. CDR3 size: 15 residues. Germline V CDR1 and CDR2: KGHSH, LQKENI. The germline V and J ends were trimmed by 0 bases and 5 bases, with 11 bases remaining between them. The full variable domain, with the rest looked up from reference TRBV18 and TRBJ2-1, is NAGVMQNPRHLVRRRGQEARLRCSPMKGHSHVYWYRQLPEEGLKFMVYLQKENIIDESGMPKERFSAEFPKEGPSILRIQQVVRGDSAAYFCASSPPSRQNNEQFFGPGTRLTVL.

Details on this clone: This same CDR3 is encoded by further DNA sequences in the sample. This sequence joins TRBV28 and TRBJ2-7; 8 bases fit TRBD2. The trim removed 6 bases at V and 0 bases at J, leaving 7 bases unmatched. Germline CDR1 reads MDHEN; CDR2 reads SYDVKM. The CDR3 has 15 amino acids. Written as DNA, the CDR3 is TGTGCCAGCAGCCTTAGCGGGGAGCTCTCCTACGAGCAGTACTTC. It translates to CASSLSGELSYEQYF.

J is TRBJ2-1 and V is TRBV7-9, with 8 bases identical to TRBD1. The CDR3 totals 15 residues. J was trimmed by 3 bases and V by 2 bases; bases with no gene match: 3. Germline V lookup: CDR1 SEHNR, CDR2 FQNEAQ (reference sequence). CDR3 protein: CASSLPGQVYNEQFF. The CDR3 DNA sequence: TGTGCCAGCAGCTTACCGGGACAGGTCTACAATGAGCAGTTCTTC. Complete variable domain (other parts from reference TRBV7-9 and TRBJ2-1): DTGVSQNPRHKITKRGQNVTFRCDPISEHNRLYWYRQTLGQGPEFLTYFQNEAQLEKSRLLSDRFSAERPKGSFSTLEIQRTEQGDSAMYLCASSLPGQVYNEQFFGPGTRLTVL.

The chain couples TRBV11-2 to TRBJ2-1, with 9 bases identical to TRBD2. With V trimmed by 5 bases and J by 4 bases, 18 bases remained unmatched. The CDR3 runs to 19 residues. Germline V gene data show CDR1 as SGHAT and CDR2 as FQNNGV. The CDR3 sequence: CASSRKTPTAGGIYNEQFF. CDR3 in DNA: TGTGCCAGCAGCCGTAAGACTCCCACAGCGGGGGGAATTTACAATGAGCAGTTCTTC.

The gene calls are TRBV18 and TRBJ2-7, with D tentatively TRBD1 (6 bases). The V end lost 2 bases, the J end lost 5 bases, and 13 bases lay between the germline ends. The CDR3 is made up of 14 amino acids. Germline values: CDR1 KGHSH, CDR2 LQKENI. The CDR3 nucleotides are TGTGCCAGCTCACCAGGACAGAATCAGGACGAGCAGTACTTC. Amino acid sequence: CASSPGQNQDEQYF.

The chain recombines TRBV6-5 with TRBJ2-7, with 9 bases matching TRBD1. The junction had 2 bases not matched to a gene; V was cut back by 4 bases and J by 1 base. In germline, CDR1 is MNHEY, CDR2 SVGAGI. CDR3 length: 14 residues. Here the CDR3 reads CASSSGTGSYEQYF. The CDR3 nucleotides read TGTGCCAGCAGTTCCGGGACAGGGTCCTACGAGCAGTACTTC.

V usage is TRBV19 and J usage is TRBJ2-1; perhaps TRBD2 as D (6 bases). V lost 1 base and J 8 bases, leaving 12 bases between the germline ends. The CDR3 runs 14 residues. Per germline, CDR1 LNHDA and CDR2 SQIVND (reference sequence). CDR3 bases: TGTGCCAGTAGTATAGTTCTAGGGAGGTATGAGCAGTTCTTC. Protein product: CASSIVLGRYEQFF.

The chain employs TRBV18 and TRBJ2-3; D is perhaps TRBD2 (6 bases). Germline CDR1 KGHSH, CDR2 LQKENI. V lost 6 bases to trimming and J lost 2 bases, with 18 bases between them. This CDR3 is 16 amino acids long. The CDR3 loop reads CASSAGTLVITDTQYF. CDR3 DNA sequence: TGTGCCAGCTCTGCCGGGACTCTCGTGATCACAGATACGCAGTATTTT.

This rearrangement joins TRBV5-1 to TRBJ1-2; D gene unclear. Germline loops: CDR1 SGHRS, CDR2 YFSETQ. V gave up 3 bases and J gave up 3 bases, with 9 bases separating them. The CDR3 is 13 amino acids. The CDR3 DNA sequence: TGCGCCAGCAGCTCGAGCGGCGACTATGGCTACACCTTC. Amino acids: CASSSSGDYGYTF.

The CDR3 region is CASSIAGISGTEAFF. In nucleotides, the CDR3 is TGTGCCAGCAGTATAGCAGGTATTTCAGGCACTGAAGCTTTCTTT. The rearrangement uses TRBV27 and TRBJ1-1; D uncertain. Germline V gene lookup returns CDR1 MNHEY and CDR2 SMNVEV (reference sequence). CDR3 length equals 15 residues. Trimming cost V 5 bases and J 4 bases, with 17 bases left between them.

This clone was detected a few times. The chain joins TRBV18 to TRBJ2-1; 11 bases map to TRBD2. The CDR3 length is 15 residues. The junction had 4 bases not matched to a gene; V was cut back by 6 bases and J by 3 bases. From germline, CDR1 is KGHSH and CDR2 LQKENI. As DNA, the CDR3 is TGTGCCAGCTCCCTGACTAGCGGGAACTACAATGAGCAGTTCTTC. It specifies CASSLTSGNYNEQFF.

The V gene is TRBV5-5, the J gene TRBJ1-6; no firm D call. The ends were cut back, 2 bases at V and 0 bases at J, with 15 bases in the middle. Per the germline V gene, CDR1 is SGHKS and CDR2 is YYEKEE (reference sequence). The CDR3 has 18 residues. CDR3 sequence reads: CASSLRGMSSSYNSPLHF. The CDR3 bases are TGTGCCAGCAGCTTACGAGGAATGTCATCCTCCTATAATTCACCCCTCCACTTT.

This clone was observed once. This chain uses TRBV21-1 with TRBJ2-5; the table's D call, TRBD2, has no DNA check behind it. TRBV21-1 is assigned pseudogene status. The CDR3 has 15 residues. The CDR3 here is CASNPAGGYQETQYF. The CDR3 coding sequence is TGTGCCAGCAACCCAGCGGGAGGGTACCAAGAGACCCAGTACTTC.

This clone was picked up one time. The rearrangement uses TRBV7-2 and TRBJ2-1; no firm D call. The CDR3 totals 11 residues. Germline assignment: CDR1 SGHTA and CDR2 FQGNSA. V was shortened by 7 bases and J by 8 bases, with 9 bases between the two germline ends. In DNA form, the CDR3 reads TGTGCCAGCACCCAAATCGATGAGCAGTTCTTC. This encodes CASTQIDEQFF.

This clone was recorded a few times. The chain combines TRBV5-6 with TRBJ1-4, with a weak D call TRBD1 (5 bases). Trimming pared 4 bases from V and 8 bases from J, leaving 15 bases between. The CDR3 runs 14 residues. The germline CDR1 and CDR2 sequences are SGHDT and YYEEEE. The CDR3 here is CASSRGRTLEKLFF. In nucleotides, the CDR3 is TGTGCCAGCAGCCGGGGGAGGACACTGGAAAAACTGTTTTTT.

The rearrangement uses TRBV27 and TRBJ2-3, with TRBD2 identical over 14 bases. Trimming cost V 8 bases and J 1 base; bases outside gene matches: 11. Germline V gene lookup returns CDR1 MNHEY and CDR2 SMNVEV (reference sequence). The CDR3 is 18 residues long. CDR3 in DNA: TGTGCCAGCGCCAACAGGGGACTAGCGGGAGCGGGCACAGATACGCAGTATTTT. Residues: CASANRGLAGAGTDTQYF.

V and J are TRBV6-1 and TRBJ1-1; 8 nucleotides align to TRBD1. The germline CDR1 and CDR2 sequences are MNHNS and SASEGT. With V trimmed by 4 bases and J by 0 bases, 7 bases remained unmatched. CDR3 length equals 16 residues. CDR3 loop: CASSARTGTMNTEAFF. The CDR3 region has the DNA TGTGCCAGCAGTGCCCGGACAGGGACGATGAACACTGAAGCTTTCTTT.

The chain uses TRBV4-1 and TRBJ2-7; TRBD2 matches at 10 bases. V lost 1 base to trimming and J lost 4 bases; unmatched junction nucleotides: 10. The V gene's germline CDR1 is MGHRA and CDR2 YSYEKL. This CDR3 is 17 amino acids long. As DNA, the CDR3 is TGCGCCAGCAGCCAAGGGCCCTCTAGCGGGAGAATTTACGAGCAGTACTTC. This codes for CASSQGPSSGRIYEQYF.

The gene calls are TRBV19 and TRBJ2-5, with D possibly matching TRBD2 (6 bases). The CDR3 contains 15 residues. V lost 7 bases to trimming and J lost 5 bases, with 20 bases between them. The germline V gene encodes CDR1 LNHDA and CDR2 SQIVND (reference sequence). For the CDR3, the DNA is TGTGCCAGTACCCCCTCCGTGGGGGGTAGGGAGACCCAGTACTTC. Its protein product is CASTPSVGGRETQYF.

Remarks on this clone: The junction departs from germline at one end; a sequencing error may be responsible. The chain employs TRBV5-4 and TRBJ2-1, with 10 nucleotides matching TRBD2. The V gene's germline CDR1 is SGHNT and CDR2 YYREEE (reference sequence). This CDR3 spans 15 amino acids. The CDR3 is CASSPQRGGYSEQFF. The CDR3 DNA follows: TGTGCCAGCAGCCCACAGCGGGGGGGCTACAGTGAGCAGTTCTTC.

J is TRBJ2-1 and V is TRBV4-1; 7 nucleotides line up with TRBD2. V lost 1 base and J lost 12; bases outside the gene matches: 12. The CDR3 consists of 15 residues. In germline, CDR1 is MGHRA, CDR2 YSYEKL. CDR3 DNA: TGCGCCAGCAGCCAAGGACCTGGCGGGAGCCCCGGGCAGTTCTTC. Translated, it gives CASSQGPGGSPGQFF.

This clone was detected only a few times. J is TRBJ1-2 and V is TRBV7-2; unclear D gene. Trimming removed 7 bases at V and 4 bases at J, with 10 bases between. CDR1 and CDR2 from the germline V gene are SGHTA and FQGNSA. This CDR3 contains 12 residues. In DNA, the CDR3 is TGTGCCAGCACATTTGATGGCTATGGCTACACCTTC. Its protein is CASTFDGYGYTF.

The gene calls are TRBV11-2 and TRBJ1-1; no clear D. The CDR3 runs to 14 residues. Deletions cut 1 base from V and 3 bases from J, with 9 bases between. Germline CDR1 reads SGHAT; CDR2 reads FQNNGV. CDR3 residues: CASSLVGGDTEAFF. CDR3 nucleotides: TGTGCCAGCAGCTTAGTGGGTGGGGACACTGAAGCTTTCTTT.

V and J are TRBV7-2 and TRBJ2-7; 7 bases line up with TRBD2. Germline V gene data show CDR1 as SGHTA and CDR2 as FQGNSA. V lost 2 bases, J lost 9 bases, and 13 bases stayed unmatched. This CDR3 has 15 residues. The CDR3 DNA follows: TGTGCCAGCAGCTTATGGGGGGGACCTGACGGCGGGCAGTACTTC. This gives the protein CASSLWGGPDGGQYF.

The chain carries TRBV5-4 and TRBJ2-5; 8 nucleotides line up with TRBD1. CDR3 size: 14 residues. The V segment lost 3 bases and the J segment 6 bases; nucleotides outside the gene matches: 7. Germline V lookup: CDR1 SGHNT, CDR2 YYREEE (reference sequence). For the CDR3, the DNA is TGTGCCAGCAGCTATGGACAGGGCAGGAAGACCCAGTACTTC. Residues: CASSYGQGRKTQYF.

The CDR3 sequence: CASSLTGTGGYEQYF. The CDR3 nucleotides are TGTGCCAGCAGCTTGACCGGGACAGGGGGCTACGAGCAGTACTTC. This chain connects TRBV7-2 to TRBJ2-7; TRBD1 aligns across 11 bases. Germline V gives CDR1 SGHTA, CDR2 FQGNSA. This CDR3 spans 15 amino acids. The J segment lost 3 bases and the V segment lost 3 bases, leaving 4 bases of the junction unmatched.